This TCR beta chain was captured in a study of blood T cells in healthy people across ages. A sample-barcoded 5' primer and a J-beta primer mix were used in a second PCR of roughly 7 to 11 cycles. Using its own MiXCR run on the 5' RACE reads, TCRdb lists one record per CDR3 protein. The data show just under 900,000 distinct CDR3 sequences, 29% seen once. Every sample had a minimum of 6.5 million PBMCs isolated. Study results and caveats: Older individuals had lower TCR beta diversity per million T cells (the decline was roughly linear).

This clonotype was observed a few times. The antigen is undetermined. V shed 6 bases and J 1 base; nucleotides not matched to a gene: 7. Germline CDR1 reads KGHSH; CDR2 reads LQKENI. The CDR3 is 15 residues long. Sequenced: blood. The clonotype comes from a woman of 80 years or more in good health. The chain joins TRBV18 to TRBJ2-3, with 7 bases matching TRBD1. In DNA form, the CDR3 reads TGTGCCAGCTCGCGCACAGGGGACGGCACAGATACGCAGTATTTT. Translated: CASSRTGDGTDTQYF.